A single sample is the source of the 4 T cell receptor beta chains below, sequenced in a study of a mutant IDH1 vaccine in newly diagnosed glioma. Their cognate antigens are unknown. The method was immunoSEQ multiplex PCR; TCRdb's version includes in-frame clones alone and lacks a portion of them. Of tens of thousands of clones in the sample, over 80% were seen once. Time point in this sample: week 47, end of study. All doses held 300 ug of mutant IDH1 20-mer peptide, with topical imiquimod. The sequencing here drew on PBMCs, taken from a glioma patient whose treatment included an IDH1 peptide vaccine. The receptors derive from a man aged 25 to 40 with glioma.

This chain links TRBV5-4 with TRBJ2-5; the match to TRBD1 covers 10 bases. This CDR3 is built from 17 residues. The junction had 6 bases not matched to a gene; V was cut back by 0 bases and J by 1 base. The germline V gene has CDR1 SGHNT and CDR2 YYREEE (reference sequence). This CDR3 reads CASSLGQGALVQETQYF. CDR3 DNA sequence: TGTGCCAGCAGCTTGGGACAGGGGGCCTTAGTCCAAGAGACCCAGTACTTC. The complete variable domain, with remaining parts taken from reference TRBV5-4 and TRBJ2-5, reads ETGVTQSPTHLIKTRGQQVTLRCSSQSGHNTVSWYQQALGQGPQFIFQYYREEENGRGNFPPRFSGLQFPNYSSELNVNALELDDSALYLCASSLGQGALVQETQYFGPGTRLLVL.

This chain connects TRBV4-1 to TRBJ2-2; 7 nucleotides agree with TRBD2. Germline V gives CDR1 MGHRA, CDR2 YSYEKL. This CDR3 has 18 amino acids. The V gene end was trimmed by 1 base and the J gene end by 2 bases; junction bases not matched to a gene: 10. CDR3 residues: CASSQGRRGGDNTGELFF. CDR3 coding DNA: TGCGCCAGCAGCCAAGGGCGGCGCGGGGGAGATAACACCGGGGAGCTGTTTTTT.

J is TRBJ2-2 and V is TRBV13; D call uncertain. The CDR3 is 18 residues long. Germline assignment: CDR1 PRHDT and CDR2 FYEKMQ (reference sequence). Trimming shortened V by 5 bases and J by 2 bases, and 21 bases separated the two germline ends. The CDR3 sequence is CASSDRTWENYNTGELFF. CDR3 nucleotides: TGTGCCAGCAGCGATCGCACTTGGGAAAACTACAACACCGGGGAGCTGTTTTTT.

This chain links TRBV2 with TRBJ2-5; 7 bases agree with TRBD2. From germline, CDR1 is SNHLY and CDR2 FYNNEI. The V and J ends lost 1 base and 4 bases, in that order; junction bases with no gene match: 9. This CDR3 has 16 amino acids. DNA for the CDR3: TGTGCCAGCAGTGAAGACAGCGGGGTATTCTTAGAGACCCAGTACTTC. Translation gives CASSEDSGVFLETQYF. Looking up the rest from reference TRBV2 and TRBJ2-5 gives the full variable domain: EPEVTQTPSHQVTQMGQEVILRCVPISNHLYFYWYRQILGQKVEFLVSFYNNEISEKSEIFDDQFSVERPDGSNFTLKIRSTKLEDSAMYFCASSEDSGVFLETQYFGPGTRLLVL.